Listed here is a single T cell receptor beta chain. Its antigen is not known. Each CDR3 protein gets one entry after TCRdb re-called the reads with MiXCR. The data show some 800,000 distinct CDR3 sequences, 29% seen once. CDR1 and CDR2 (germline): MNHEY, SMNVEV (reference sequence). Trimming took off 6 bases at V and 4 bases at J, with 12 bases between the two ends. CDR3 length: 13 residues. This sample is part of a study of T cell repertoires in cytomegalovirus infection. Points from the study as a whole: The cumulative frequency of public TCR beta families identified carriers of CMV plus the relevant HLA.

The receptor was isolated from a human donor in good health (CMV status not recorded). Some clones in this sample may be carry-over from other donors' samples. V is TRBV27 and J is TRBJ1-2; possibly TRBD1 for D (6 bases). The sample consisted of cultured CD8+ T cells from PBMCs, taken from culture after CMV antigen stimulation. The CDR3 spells CASRRGRGYGYTF. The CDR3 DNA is TGTGCCAGCAGGAGAGGCAGGGGCTATGGCTACACCTTC.